This paragraph covers one TCR beta chain sequence. It lacks a known antigen. Base qualities are not recorded, but no much larger clone differs from it by a single base. The entry originates in a study of blood T cell repertoires in COVID-19 (dated by TCRdb to about 2020). With regard to the full study: Collaborator samples came from the United States, Italy and Spain and covered acute and convalescent phases of COVID-19. A freely available public database, intended as a resource for researchers studying the immune response to SARS-CoV-2, is where the repertoires were released. The material from the prospective study consisted of cDNA or gDNA derived from T cells, B-cell-depleted T cells, or PBMCs. HLA class I and class II types, where available, came from metadata supplied by the sample provider rather than from assay-based typing. Nearly every sample came with metadata listing a de-identified subject ID, COVID-19 status, age in years and sex. The samples were drawn from two sources: the first 160 participants of the ongoing ImmuneRACE study, and 1,000 to 1,500 subjects contributed by 6 global collaborators. Deeply sampled blood TCRbeta repertoires from subjects exposed to, actively infected with, or recovered from COVID-19 were included in the dataset. Results the study describes overall, beyond this receptor: How much clinical and demographic metadata was included differed by source and by participant, and the metadata was provided uncurated.

TCRbeta CDR3 regions were amplified from genomic DNA by means of the immunoSEQ Assay, a bias-controlled multiplex PCR. The study's own analysis went as follows. Within the assay, amplification of reference gene primers was used to estimate how many nucleated cells each sample contained. Sequence reads were collapsed and filtered to measure the absolute abundance of every unique TCRbeta CDR3 rearrangement. Productive Simpson clonality was computed per sample as the square root of Simpson's diversity index over productive rearrangements. TCRdb stores this immuneACCESS table with in-frame sequences only. Part of the clones is absent; in the studies checked, under half of the shortfall reflects unresolved V genes, and no reason is known for the rest. For V, J and clone size, that table is used; D and trimming come from the DNA. For this sample there are 170,000 or so clones; 80% to 90% appear just once. The ten biggest clones cover around 13% of the sample.

At one collaborating source in Seattle, patients were enrolled during active infection and were followed longitudinally through the course of disease. Each collaborating institution followed its own protocols to collect whole blood in K2EDTA tubes. For TCRbeta analysis, collaborators shipped samples as frozen whole blood, isolated PBMCs, or DNA extracted from either of those sample types. Counted from cysteine to phenylalanine, this CDR3 has 13 amino acids. Left in the record is the CDR3 DNA by itself, 39 bases read in frame from the first base. Taken from the germline V gene, the CDR1 and CDR2 loops are MNHEY and SVGEGT. V drops 6 bases and J drops 1 base, leaving 10 bases in between.

Input material: peripheral blood. The rearranged chain carries TRBV6-2 or TRBV6-3 and TRBJ2-7; the D gene remains uncertain. This clonotype was obtained from a woman in her 70s with COVID-19, enrolled during active disease. The CDR3 region has the sequence CASSPSVSYEQYF. The sequenced DNA: TGTGCCAGCAGCCCGAGCGTGTCCTACGAGCAGTACTTC.